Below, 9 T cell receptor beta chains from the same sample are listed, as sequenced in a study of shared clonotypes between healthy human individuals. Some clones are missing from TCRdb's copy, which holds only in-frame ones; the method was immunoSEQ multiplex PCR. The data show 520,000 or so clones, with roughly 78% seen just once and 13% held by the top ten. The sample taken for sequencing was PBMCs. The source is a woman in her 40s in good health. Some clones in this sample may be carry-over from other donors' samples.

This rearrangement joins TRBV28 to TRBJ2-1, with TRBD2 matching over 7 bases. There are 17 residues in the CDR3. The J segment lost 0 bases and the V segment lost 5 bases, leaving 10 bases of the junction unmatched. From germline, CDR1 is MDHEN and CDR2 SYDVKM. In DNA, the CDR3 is TGTGCCAGCAGTCTCTCTAGCGGCAGAGACTCCTACAATGAGCAGTTCTTC. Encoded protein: CASSLSSGRDSYNEQFF.

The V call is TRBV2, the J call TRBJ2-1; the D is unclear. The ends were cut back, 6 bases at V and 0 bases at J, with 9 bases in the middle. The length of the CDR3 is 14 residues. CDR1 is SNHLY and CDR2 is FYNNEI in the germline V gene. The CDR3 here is CASRGPVSYNEQFF. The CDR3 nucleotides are TGTGCCAGCAGAGGCCCGGTCTCCTACAATGAGCAGTTCTTC.

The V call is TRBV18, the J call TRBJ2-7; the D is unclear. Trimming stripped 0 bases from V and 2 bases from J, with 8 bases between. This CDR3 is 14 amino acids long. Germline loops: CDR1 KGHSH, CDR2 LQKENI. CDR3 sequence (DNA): TGTGCCAGCTCACCACCCACCTCTCCCTACGAGCAGTACTTC. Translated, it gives CASSPPTSPYEQYF.

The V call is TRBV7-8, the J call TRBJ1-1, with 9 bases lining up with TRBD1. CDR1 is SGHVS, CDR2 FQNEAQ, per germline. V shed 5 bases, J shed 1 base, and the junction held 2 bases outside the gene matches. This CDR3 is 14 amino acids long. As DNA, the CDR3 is TGTGCCAGCAGCGTGACAGGGGGGAACACTGAAGCTTTCTTT. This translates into CASSVTGGNTEAFF.

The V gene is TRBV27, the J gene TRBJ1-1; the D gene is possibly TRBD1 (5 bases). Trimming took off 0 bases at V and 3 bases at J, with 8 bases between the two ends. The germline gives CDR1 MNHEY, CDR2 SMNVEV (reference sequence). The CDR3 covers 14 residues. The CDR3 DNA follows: TGTGCCAGCAGTTTATCGGGGCGTTACACTGAAGCTTTCTTT. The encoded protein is CASSLSGRYTEAFF.

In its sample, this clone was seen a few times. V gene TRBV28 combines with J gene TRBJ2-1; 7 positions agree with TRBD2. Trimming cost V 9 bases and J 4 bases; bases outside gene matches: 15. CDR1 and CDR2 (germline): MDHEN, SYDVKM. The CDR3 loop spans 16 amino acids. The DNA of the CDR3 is TGTGCCAGTAATACAGGCGGGAGTTACCCTTACAATGAGCAGTTCTTC. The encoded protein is CASNTGGSYPYNEQFF.

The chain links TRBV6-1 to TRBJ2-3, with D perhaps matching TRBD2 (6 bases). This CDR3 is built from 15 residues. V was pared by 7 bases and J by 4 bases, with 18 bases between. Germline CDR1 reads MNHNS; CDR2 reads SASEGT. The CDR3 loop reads CASKTLAGGADTQYF. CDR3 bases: TGTGCCAGCAAAACACTAGCAGGAGGGGCAGATACGCAGTATTTT.

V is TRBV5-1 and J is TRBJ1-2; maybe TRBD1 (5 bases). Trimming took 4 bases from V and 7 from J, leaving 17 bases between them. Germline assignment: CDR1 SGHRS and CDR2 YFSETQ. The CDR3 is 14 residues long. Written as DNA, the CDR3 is TGCGCCAGCAGCCCTGGGGGGAGGTCCGCTGGCTACACCTTC. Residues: CASSPGGRSAGYTF.

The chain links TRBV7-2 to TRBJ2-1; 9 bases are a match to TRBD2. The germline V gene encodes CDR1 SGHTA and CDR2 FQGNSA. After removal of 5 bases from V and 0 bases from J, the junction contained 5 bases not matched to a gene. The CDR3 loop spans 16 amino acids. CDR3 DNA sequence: TGTGCCAGCAGCGGGGGGACTAGCCCCTCCTACAATGAGCAGTTCTTC. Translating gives CASSGGTSPSYNEQFF. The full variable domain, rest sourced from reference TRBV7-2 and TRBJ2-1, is GAGVSQSPSNKVTEKGKDVELRCDPISGHTALYWYRQSLGQGLEFLIYFQGNSAPDKSGLPSDRFSAERTGGSVSTLTIQRTQQEDSAVYLCASSGGTSPSYNEQFFGPGTRLTVL.